This paragraph covers one TCR beta chain sequence. Antigen unknown. V lost 8 bases, J lost 5 bases, and 13 bases lay in between. The CDR3 loop spans 12 amino acids. This sample stems from a study of T cells after yellow fever vaccination. General observations from the study: Post-booster repertoires contained most primary-vaccination clones again (approximately 95% CD4, less than 90% CD8).

TCRdb reprocessed the 5' RACE reads with MiXCR, giving one entry per CDR3 protein. The table includes some 560,000 distinct CDR3 sequences, 15% to 20% detected once. The sequence derives from a young man who received the YFV17D yellow fever vaccine. The input for sequencing was PBMCs, taken 15 days after the yellow fever booster vaccination. This chain connects TRBV12-3 or TRBV12-4 to TRBJ2-7; D may be TRBD2 (5 bases). CDR3 sequence (DNA): TGTGCCAGCCGCCGGGGTGCCCACGAGCAGTACTTC. It encodes CASRRGAHEQYF.